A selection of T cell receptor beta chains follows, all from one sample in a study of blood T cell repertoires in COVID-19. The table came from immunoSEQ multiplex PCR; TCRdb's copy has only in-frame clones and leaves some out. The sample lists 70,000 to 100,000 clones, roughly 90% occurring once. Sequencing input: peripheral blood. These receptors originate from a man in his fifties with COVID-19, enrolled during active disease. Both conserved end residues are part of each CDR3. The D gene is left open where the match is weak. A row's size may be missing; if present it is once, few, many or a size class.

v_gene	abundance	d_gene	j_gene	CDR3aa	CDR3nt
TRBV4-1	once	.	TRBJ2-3	CASSQAKGGTDTQYF	TGCGCCAGCAGCCAAGCAAAGGGGGGGACAGATACGCAGTATTTT
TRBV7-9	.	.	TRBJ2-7	CASSLQQEYEQYF	TGTGCCAGCAGCCTTCAGCAGGAATACGAGCAGTACTTC
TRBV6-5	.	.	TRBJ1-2	CASSYRVLGYGYTF	TGTGCCAGCAGTTACCGGGTTTTAGGCTATGGCTACACCTTC
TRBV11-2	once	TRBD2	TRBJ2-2	CASSLIAGGLTGELFF	TGTGCCAGCAGCCTCATAGCGGGGGGGCTTACCGGGGAGCTGTTTTTT
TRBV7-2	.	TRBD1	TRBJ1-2	CASSHRTGADGYTF	TGTGCCAGCAGCCATCGGACAGGGGCAGATGGCTACACCTTC
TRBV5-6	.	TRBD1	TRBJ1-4	CASSRQGIATNEKLFF	TGTGCCAGCAGCAGACAGGGGATTGCAACTAATGAAAAACTGTTTTTT
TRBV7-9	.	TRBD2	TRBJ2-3	CASSGRGDTQYF	TGTGCCAGCTCCGGGAGGGGGGATACGCAGTATTTT
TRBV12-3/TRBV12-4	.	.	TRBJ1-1	CASSSQKNTEAFF	TGTGCCAGCAGCTCACAAAAGAACACTGAAGCTTTCTTT
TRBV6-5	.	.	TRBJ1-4	CASRTGEKLFF	TGTGCCAGCAGGACGGGAGAAAAACTGTTTTTT
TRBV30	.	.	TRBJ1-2	CAWGGSPGYYGYTF	TGTGCCTGGGGGGGTAGCCCTGGGTACTATGGCTACACCTTC
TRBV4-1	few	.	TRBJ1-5	CASSQTRSGNQPQHF	TGCGCCAGCAGCCAGACAAGGTCGGGGAATCAGCCCCAGCATTTT
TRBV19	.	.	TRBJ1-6	CASRSGDSPLHF	TGTGCCAGTAGGAGCGGGGATTCACCCCTCCACTTT
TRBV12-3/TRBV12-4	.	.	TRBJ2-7	CATSKRQGYEQYF	TGTGCCACTTCGAAGAGGCAGGGCTACGAGCAGTACTTC
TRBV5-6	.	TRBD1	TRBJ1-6	CASSFFDLGTGRSPLHF	TGTGCCAGCAGCTTTTTTGATCTCGGGACAGGGAGGTCACCCCTCCACTTT
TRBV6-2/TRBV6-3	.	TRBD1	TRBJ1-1	CASSSEGQGAWGRTEAFF	TGTGCCAGCAGTTCCGAGGGACAGGGGGCGTGGGGTCGTACTGAAGCTTTCTTT
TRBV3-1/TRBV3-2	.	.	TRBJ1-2	CASSQDSGLPYGYTF	TGTGCCAGCAGCCAAGATTCAGGCCTTCCATATGGCTACACCTTC
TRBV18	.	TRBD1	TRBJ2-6	CASSPPGQGSGANVLTF	TGTGCCAGCTCACCACCCGGACAGGGCTCTGGGGCCAACGTCCTGACTTTC
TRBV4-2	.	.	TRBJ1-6	CASSQDMGPPLHF	TGTGCCAGCAGCCAAGATATGGGGCCACCCCTCCACTTT
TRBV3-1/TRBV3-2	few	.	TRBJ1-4	CASSQALPNEKLFF	TGTGCCAGCAGCCAAGCGCTACCTAATGAAAAACTGTTTTTT
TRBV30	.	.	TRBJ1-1	CAWASNTEAFF	TGTGCCTGGGCATCAAACACTGAAGCTTTCTTT
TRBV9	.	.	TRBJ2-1	CASSALPRYNEQFF	TGTGCCAGCAGCGCCCTCCCTAGGTACAATGAGCAGTTCTTC
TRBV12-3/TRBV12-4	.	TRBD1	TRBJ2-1	CASRRQGEDEQFF	TGTGCCAGCAGACGACAGGGGGAGGATGAGCAGTTCTTC
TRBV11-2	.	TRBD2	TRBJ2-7	CASSLQRGPLEQYF	TGTGCCAGCAGCCTCCAGCGGGGGCCTCTCGAGCAGTACTTC
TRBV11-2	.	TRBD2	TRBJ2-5	CASSAGTSGVTQYF	TGTGCCAGCAGCGCCGGGACTAGCGGGGTTACCCAGTACTTC
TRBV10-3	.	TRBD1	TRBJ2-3	CAIRRTGQGADTQYF	TGTGCCATCAGAAGGACGGGACAGGGGGCAGATACGCAGTATTTT
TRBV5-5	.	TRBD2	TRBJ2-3	CASSFSLAGSTDTQYF	TGTGCCAGCAGCTTCTCGCTAGCGGGGAGCACAGATACGCAGTATTTT